This T cell receptor beta chain is drawn from a study of blood T cell repertoires in COVID-19. About the study: The United States, Italy and Spain provided the acute and convalescent COVID-19 samples.

Enrolment of Seattle patients took place during active infection, and they were followed longitudinally. Germline-derived CDR1 and CDR2 are GTSNPN and SVGIG (reference sequence). Trimming removed 2 bases from V and 1 base from J; junction bases left unmatched: 9. The CDR3 runs 16 residues. TCRdb keeps only in-frame clones here, not all; method: immunoSEQ multiplex PCR. The table shows 310,000 or so clones, with roughly nine tenths occurring only once. The rearrangement links TRBV30 to TRBJ2-3; 7 positions match TRBD2. This sequence was found in a woman aged 25 to 39 with COVID-19, enrolled during active disease. The sequencing sample was made of peripheral blood. CDR3 loop: CAWSYGSSGGTDTQYF. As DNA, the CDR3 is TGTGCCTGGAGTTACGGGTCTAGCGGAGGCACAGATACGCAGTATTTT.